The present TCR beta chain was sequenced within a study of blood T cell repertoires in COVID-19. This clone was recorded only once. The CDR3 has 17 amino acids. Germline CDR1 reads MRHNA; CDR2 reads SNTAGT. V dropped 0 bases and J dropped 1; count of bases not matched to a gene: 5. Repertoires were generated with immunoSEQ multiplex PCR, while TCRdb's copy carries only in-frame clones and drops some. Seen here are 300,000 to 350,000 clones, more than 85% observed once, and the top ten hold around 4.2%. Sequencing input: PBMCs or T cells enriched from blood (not recorded which). The source is a woman aged 25-40 years who had been exposed to COVID-19. J is TRBJ2-3 and V is TRBV6-4; 9 bases match TRBD2. The CDR3 DNA sequence: TGTGCCAGCAGTGACTCGGGCGGGGGGGCCGGCACAGATACGCAGTATTTT. Its protein product is CASSDSGGGAGTDTQYF.